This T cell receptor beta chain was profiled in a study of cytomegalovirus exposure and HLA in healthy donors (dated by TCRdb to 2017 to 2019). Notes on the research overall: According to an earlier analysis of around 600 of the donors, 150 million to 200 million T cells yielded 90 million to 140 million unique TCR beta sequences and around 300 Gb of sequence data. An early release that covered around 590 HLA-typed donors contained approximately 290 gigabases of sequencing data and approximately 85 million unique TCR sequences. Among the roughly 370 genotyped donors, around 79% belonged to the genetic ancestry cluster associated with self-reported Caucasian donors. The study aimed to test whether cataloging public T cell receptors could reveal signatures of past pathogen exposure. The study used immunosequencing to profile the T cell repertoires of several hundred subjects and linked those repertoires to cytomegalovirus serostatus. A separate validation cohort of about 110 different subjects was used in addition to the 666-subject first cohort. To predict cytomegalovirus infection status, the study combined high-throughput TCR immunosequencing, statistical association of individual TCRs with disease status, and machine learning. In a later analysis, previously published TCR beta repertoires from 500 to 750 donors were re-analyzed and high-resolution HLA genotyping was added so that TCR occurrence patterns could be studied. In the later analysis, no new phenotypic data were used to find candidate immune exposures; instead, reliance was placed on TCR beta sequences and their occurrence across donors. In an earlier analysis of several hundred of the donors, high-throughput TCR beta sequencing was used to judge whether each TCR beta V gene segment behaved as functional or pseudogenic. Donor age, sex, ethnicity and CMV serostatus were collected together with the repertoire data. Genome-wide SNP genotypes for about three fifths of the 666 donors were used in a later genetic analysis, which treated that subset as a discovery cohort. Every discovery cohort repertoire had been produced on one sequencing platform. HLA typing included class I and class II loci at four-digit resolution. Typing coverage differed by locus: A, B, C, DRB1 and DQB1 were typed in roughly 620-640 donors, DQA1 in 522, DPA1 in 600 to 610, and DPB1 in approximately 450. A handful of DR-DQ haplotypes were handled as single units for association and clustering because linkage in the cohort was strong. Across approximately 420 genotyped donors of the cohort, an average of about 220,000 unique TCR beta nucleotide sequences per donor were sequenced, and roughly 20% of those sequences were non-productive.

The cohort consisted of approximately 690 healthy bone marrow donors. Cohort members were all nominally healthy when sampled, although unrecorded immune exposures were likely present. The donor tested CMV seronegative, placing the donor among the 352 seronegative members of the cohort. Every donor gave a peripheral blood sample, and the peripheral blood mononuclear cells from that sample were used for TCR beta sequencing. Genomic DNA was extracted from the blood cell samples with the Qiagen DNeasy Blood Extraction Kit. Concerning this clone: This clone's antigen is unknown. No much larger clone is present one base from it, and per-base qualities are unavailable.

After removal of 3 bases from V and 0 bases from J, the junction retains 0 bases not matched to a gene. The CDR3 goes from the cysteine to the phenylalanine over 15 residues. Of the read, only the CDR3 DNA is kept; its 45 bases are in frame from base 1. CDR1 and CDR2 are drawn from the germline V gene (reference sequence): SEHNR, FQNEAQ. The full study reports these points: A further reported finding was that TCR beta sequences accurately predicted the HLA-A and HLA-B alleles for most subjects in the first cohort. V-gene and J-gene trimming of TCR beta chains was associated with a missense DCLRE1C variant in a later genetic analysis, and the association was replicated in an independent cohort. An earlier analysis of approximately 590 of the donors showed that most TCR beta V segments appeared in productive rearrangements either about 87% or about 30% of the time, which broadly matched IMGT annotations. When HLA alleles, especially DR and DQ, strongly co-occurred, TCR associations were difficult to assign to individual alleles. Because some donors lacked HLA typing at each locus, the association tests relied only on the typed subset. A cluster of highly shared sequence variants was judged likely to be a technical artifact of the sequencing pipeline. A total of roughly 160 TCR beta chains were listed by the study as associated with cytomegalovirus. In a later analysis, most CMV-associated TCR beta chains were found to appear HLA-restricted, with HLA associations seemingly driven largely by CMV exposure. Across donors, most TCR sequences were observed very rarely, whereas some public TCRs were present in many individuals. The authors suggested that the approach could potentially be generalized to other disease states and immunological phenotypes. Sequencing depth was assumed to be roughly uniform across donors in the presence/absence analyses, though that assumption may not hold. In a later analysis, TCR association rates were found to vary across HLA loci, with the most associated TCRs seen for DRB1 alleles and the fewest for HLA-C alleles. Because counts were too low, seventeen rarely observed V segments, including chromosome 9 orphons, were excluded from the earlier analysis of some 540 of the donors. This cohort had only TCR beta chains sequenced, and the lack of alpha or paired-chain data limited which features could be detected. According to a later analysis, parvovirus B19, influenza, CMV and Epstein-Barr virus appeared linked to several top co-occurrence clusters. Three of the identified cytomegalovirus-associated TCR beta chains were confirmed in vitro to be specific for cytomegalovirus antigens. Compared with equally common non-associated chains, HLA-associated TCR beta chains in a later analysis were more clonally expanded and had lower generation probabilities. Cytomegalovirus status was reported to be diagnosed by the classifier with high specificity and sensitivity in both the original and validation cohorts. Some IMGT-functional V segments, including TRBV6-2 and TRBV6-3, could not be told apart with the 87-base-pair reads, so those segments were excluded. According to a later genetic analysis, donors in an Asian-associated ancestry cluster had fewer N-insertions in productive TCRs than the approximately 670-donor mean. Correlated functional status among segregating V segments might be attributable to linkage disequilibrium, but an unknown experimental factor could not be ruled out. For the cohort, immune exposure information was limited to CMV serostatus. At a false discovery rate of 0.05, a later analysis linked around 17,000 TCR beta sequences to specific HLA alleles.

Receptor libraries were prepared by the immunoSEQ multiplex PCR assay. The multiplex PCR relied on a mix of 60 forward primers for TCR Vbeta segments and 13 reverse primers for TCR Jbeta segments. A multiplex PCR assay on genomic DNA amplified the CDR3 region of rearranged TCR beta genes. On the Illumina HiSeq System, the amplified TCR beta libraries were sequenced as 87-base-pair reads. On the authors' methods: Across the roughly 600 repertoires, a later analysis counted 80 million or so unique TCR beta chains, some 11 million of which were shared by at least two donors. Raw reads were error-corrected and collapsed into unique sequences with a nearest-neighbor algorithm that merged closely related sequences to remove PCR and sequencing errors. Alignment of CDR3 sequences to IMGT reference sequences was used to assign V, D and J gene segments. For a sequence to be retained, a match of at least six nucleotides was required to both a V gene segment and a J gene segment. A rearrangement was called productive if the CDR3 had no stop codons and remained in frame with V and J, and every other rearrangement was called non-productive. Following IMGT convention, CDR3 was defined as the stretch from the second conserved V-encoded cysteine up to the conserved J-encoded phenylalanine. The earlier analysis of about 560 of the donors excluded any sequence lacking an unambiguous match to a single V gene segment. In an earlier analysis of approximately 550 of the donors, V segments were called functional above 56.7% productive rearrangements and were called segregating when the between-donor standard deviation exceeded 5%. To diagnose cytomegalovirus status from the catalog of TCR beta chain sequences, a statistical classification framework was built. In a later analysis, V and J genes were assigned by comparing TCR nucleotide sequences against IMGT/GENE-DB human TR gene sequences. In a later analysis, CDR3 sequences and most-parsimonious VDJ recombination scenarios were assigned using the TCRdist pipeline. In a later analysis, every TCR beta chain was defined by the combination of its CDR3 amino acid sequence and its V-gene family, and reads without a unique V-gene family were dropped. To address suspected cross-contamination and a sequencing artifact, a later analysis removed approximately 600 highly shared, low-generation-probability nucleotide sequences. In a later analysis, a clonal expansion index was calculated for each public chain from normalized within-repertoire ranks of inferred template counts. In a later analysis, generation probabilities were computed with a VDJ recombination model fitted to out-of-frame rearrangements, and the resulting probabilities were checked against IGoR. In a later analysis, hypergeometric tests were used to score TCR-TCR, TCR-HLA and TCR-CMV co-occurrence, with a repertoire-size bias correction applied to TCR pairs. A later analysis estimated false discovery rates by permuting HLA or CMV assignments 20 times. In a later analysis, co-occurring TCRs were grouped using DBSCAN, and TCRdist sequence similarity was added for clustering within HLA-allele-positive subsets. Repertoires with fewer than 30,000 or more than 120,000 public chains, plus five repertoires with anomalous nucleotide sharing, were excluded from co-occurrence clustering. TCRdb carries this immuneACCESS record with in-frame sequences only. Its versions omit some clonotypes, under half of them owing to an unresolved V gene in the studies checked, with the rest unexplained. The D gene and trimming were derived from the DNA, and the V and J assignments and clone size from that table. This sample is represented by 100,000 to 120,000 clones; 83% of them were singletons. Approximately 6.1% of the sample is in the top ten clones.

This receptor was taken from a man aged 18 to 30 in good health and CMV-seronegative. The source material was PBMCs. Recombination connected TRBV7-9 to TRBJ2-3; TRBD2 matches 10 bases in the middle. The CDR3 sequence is CASSLTSGSTDTQYF. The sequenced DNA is TGTGCCAGCAGCTTGACTAGCGGGAGCACAGATACGCAGTATTTT.